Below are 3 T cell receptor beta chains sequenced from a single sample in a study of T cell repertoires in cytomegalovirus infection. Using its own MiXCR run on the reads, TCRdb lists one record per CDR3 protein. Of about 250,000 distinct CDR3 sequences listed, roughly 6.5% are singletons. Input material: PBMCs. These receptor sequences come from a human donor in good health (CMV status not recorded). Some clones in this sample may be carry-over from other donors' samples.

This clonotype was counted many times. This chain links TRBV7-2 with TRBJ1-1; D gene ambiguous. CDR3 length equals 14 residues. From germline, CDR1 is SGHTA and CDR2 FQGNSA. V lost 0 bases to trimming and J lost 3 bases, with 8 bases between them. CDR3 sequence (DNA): TGTGCCAGCAGCTTAGCAGGAGGTCACACTGAAGCTTTCTTT. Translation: CASSLAGGHTEAFF.

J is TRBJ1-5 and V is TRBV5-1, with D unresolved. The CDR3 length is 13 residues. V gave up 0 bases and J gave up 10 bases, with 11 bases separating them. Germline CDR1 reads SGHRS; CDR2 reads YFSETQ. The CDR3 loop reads CASSLDGLEPQHF. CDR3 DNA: TGCGCCAGCAGCTTGGACGGCTTGGAACCCCAGCATTTT. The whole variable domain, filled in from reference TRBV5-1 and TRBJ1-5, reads KAGVTQTPRYLIKTRGQQVTLSCSPISGHRSVSWYQQTPGQGLQFLFEYFSETQRNKGNFPGRFSGRQFSNSRSEMNVSTLELGDSALYLCASSLDGLEPQHFGDGTRLSIL.

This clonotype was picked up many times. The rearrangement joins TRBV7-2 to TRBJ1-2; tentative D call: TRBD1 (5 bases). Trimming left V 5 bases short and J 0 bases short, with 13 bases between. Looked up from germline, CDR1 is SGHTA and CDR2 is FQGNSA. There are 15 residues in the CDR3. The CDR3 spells CASSPGGASNYGYTF. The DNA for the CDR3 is TGTGCCAGCAGCCCTGGAGGGGCCTCTAACTATGGCTACACCTTC.